A selection of T cell receptor beta chains follows, all from one sample in a study of T cell responses to AZD1222 COVID-19 vaccine. The data were produced by immunoSEQ multiplex PCR, yet TCRdb's version contains in-frame clones alone and is incomplete. The sample holds roughly 140,000 clones, 88% seen once. The material was peripheral blood, obtained on day 0 of MenACWY control vaccination. The receptors were sampled from an adult in good health. Each CDR3 is given with its conserved first and last residue. A D gene is named only where the DNA matches it firmly. A row's size may be missing; if present it is once, few, many or a size class.

J gene: TRBJ1-6
D gene: .
V gene: TRBV14
clone size: .
CDR3 length: 15
CDR3 DNA: TGTGCCAGCAGCCGTTTCGGGGCGGGCAATTCACCCCTCCACTTT
CDR3 protein: CASSRFGAGNSPLHF

J gene: TRBJ1-1
D gene: .
V gene: TRBV12-3/TRBV12-4
clone size: .
CDR3 length: 13
CDR3 DNA: TGTGCCAGCAGTTTTATTCAGGAAACTGAAGCTTTCTTT
CDR3 protein: CASSFIQETEAFF

J gene: TRBJ2-3
D gene: .
V gene: TRBV5-1
clone size: once
CDR3 length: 14
CDR3 DNA: TGCGCCAGCTTCGTACACCTCAGCACAGATACGCAGTATTTT
CDR3 protein: CASFVHLSTDTQYF

J gene: TRBJ2-1
D gene: .
V gene: TRBV27
clone size: .
CDR3 length: 15
CDR3 DNA: TGTGCCAGCAAGGGGGCTAGCGGGCGGTGGTATGAGCAGTTCTTC
CDR3 protein: CASKGASGRWYEQFF

J gene: TRBJ2-3
D gene: .
V gene: TRBV12-3/TRBV12-4
clone size: .
CDR3 length: 12
CDR3 DNA: TGTGCCAGCAGTTTAGACAGGAGGAAGCAGTATTTT
CDR3 protein: CASSLDRRKQYF

J gene: TRBJ2-7
D gene: .
V gene: TRBV24-1
clone size: .
CDR3 length: 14
CDR3 DNA: TGTGCCACCAGTGATTTGAGTCAGGGGCACGAGCAGTACTTC
CDR3 protein: CATSDLSQGHEQYF

J gene: TRBJ2-5
D gene: .
V gene: TRBV7-3
clone size: .
CDR3 length: 13
CDR3 DNA: TGTGCCAGCAGCCCGGGACATGGAGAGACCCAGTACTTC
CDR3 protein: CASSPGHGETQYF

J gene: TRBJ1-1
D gene: .
V gene: TRBV29-1
clone size: .
CDR3 length: 13
CDR3 DNA: TGCAGCGTTTTCGGACGGTCGAACACTGAAGCTTTCTTT
CDR3 protein: CSVFGRSNTEAFF

J gene: TRBJ1-3
D gene: TRBD1
V gene: TRBV30
clone size: few
CDR3 length: 17
CDR3 DNA: TGTGCCTGGAGTGCCCGGAAGGGGACAGGGGTTGGAAACACCATATATTTT
CDR3 protein: CAWSARKGTGVGNTIYF

J gene: TRBJ2-1
D gene: .
V gene: TRBV6-5
clone size: .
CDR3 length: 15
CDR3 DNA: TGTGCCAGCAGTTACGAGGAGAGCTCCTACAATGAGCAGTTCTTC
CDR3 protein: CASSYEESSYNEQFF

J gene: TRBJ2-2
D gene: .
V gene: TRBV5-1
clone size: .
CDR3 length: 17
CDR3 DNA: TGCGCCAGCAGCTTGGCCGTGGTAGCAGAAGTCACCGGGGAGCTGTTTTTT
CDR3 protein: CASSLAVVAEVTGELFF

J gene: TRBJ2-5
D gene: .
V gene: TRBV9
clone size: .
CDR3 length: 14
CDR3 DNA: TGTGCCAGCAGCGTAGAGGGTCGCCAAGAGACCCAGTACTTC
CDR3 protein: CASSVEGRQETQYF

J gene: TRBJ1-2
D gene: .
V gene: TRBV20-1
clone size: .
CDR3 length: 11
CDR3 DNA: TGCAGTCTGGGCGGATACTATGGCTACACCTTC
CDR3 protein: CSLGGYYGYTF

J gene: TRBJ2-7
D gene: .
V gene: TRBV30
clone size: .
CDR3 length: 12
CDR3 DNA: TGTGCCTGGAGTGAAGGGTGGTGGGAGCAGTACTTC
CDR3 protein: CAWSEGWWEQYF

J gene: TRBJ1-2
D gene: TRBD1
V gene: TRBV7-6
clone size: .
CDR3 length: 10
CDR3 DNA: TGTGCCAGCAGCGGACAGGGATACACCTTC
CDR3 protein: CASSGQGYTF

J gene: TRBJ2-4
D gene: .
V gene: TRBV12-5
clone size: .
CDR3 length: 15
CDR3 DNA: TGTGCTAGTGGCCTAAGGGGGGTGACCAAAAACATTCAGTACTTC
CDR3 protein: CASGLRGVTKNIQYF

J gene: TRBJ2-5
D gene: .
V gene: TRBV5-6
clone size: .
CDR3 length: 13
CDR3 DNA: TGTGCCAGCAGCCTCTGGTACCAAGAGACCCAGTACTTC
CDR3 protein: CASSLWYQETQYF

J gene: TRBJ2-1
D gene: .
V gene: TRBV5-4
clone size: .
CDR3 length: 15
CDR3 DNA: TGTGCCAGCAGCTCCCCCGCGGACTACCACAATGAGCAGTTCTTC
CDR3 protein: CASSSPADYHNEQFF

J gene: TRBJ2-5
D gene: .
V gene: TRBV5-1
clone size: .
CDR3 length: 17
CDR3 DNA: TGCGCCAGCAGCTTGGGGAGGGGGACGGCCTCCCAAGAGACCCAGTACTTC
CDR3 protein: CASSLGRGTASQETQYF

J gene: TRBJ1-2
D gene: TRBD1
V gene: TRBV7-9
clone size: .
CDR3 length: 16
CDR3 DNA: TGTGCCAGCAACAAGGGGGAGACAGGGGGAAACTATGGCTACACCTTC
CDR3 protein: CASNKGETGGNYGYTF

J gene: TRBJ1-5
D gene: .
V gene: TRBV6-5
clone size: once
CDR3 length: 13
CDR3 DNA: TGTGCCAGCAGTTACTCGAGTCAGCAGCCCCAGCATTTT
CDR3 protein: CASSYSSQQPQHF

J gene: TRBJ1-4
D gene: .
V gene: TRBV9
clone size: .
CDR3 length: 15
CDR3 DNA: TGTGCCAGCAGCGTAGCGGCGGTGGGTAATGAAAAACTGTTTTTT
CDR3 protein: CASSVAAVGNEKLFF

J gene: TRBJ1-3
D gene: .
V gene: TRBV5-5
clone size: .
CDR3 length: 15
CDR3 DNA: TGTGCCAGCAGCTTGGGCAGGAGCTCTGGAAACACCATATATTTT
CDR3 protein: CASSLGRSSGNTIYF

J gene: TRBJ2-1
D gene: .
V gene: TRBV6-5
clone size: .
CDR3 length: 13
CDR3 DNA: TGTGCCAGCAGTACTTCTGGGTCCGCAGCCTCGATCTTC
CDR3 protein: CASSTSGSAASIF

J gene: TRBJ2-3
D gene: .
V gene: TRBV5-1
clone size: .
CDR3 length: 15
CDR3 DNA: TGCGCCAGCAGCTTGGAAGGGATTCGAATGGATACGCAGTATTTT
CDR3 protein: CASSLEGIRMDTQYF

J gene: TRBJ2-2
D gene: TRBD1
V gene: TRBV19
clone size: .
CDR3 length: 17
CDR3 DNA: TGTGCCAGTACCAGGGGGATTTATCCCCCGAACACCGGGGAGCTGTTTTTT
CDR3 protein: CASTRGIYPPNTGELFF

J gene: TRBJ1-4
D gene: TRBD1
V gene: TRBV6-5
clone size: .
CDR3 length: 14
CDR3 DNA: TGTGCCAGCAGTCCCGGGACAGGGTATGAAAAACTGTTTTTT
CDR3 protein: CASSPGTGYEKLFF

J gene: TRBJ1-2
D gene: .
V gene: TRBV5-1
clone size: .
CDR3 length: 14
CDR3 DNA: TGCGCCAGCAGCTTGGCTAGGGAGAGTCCTGGCTACACCTTC
CDR3 protein: CASSLARESPGYTF

J gene: TRBJ2-7
D gene: TRBD1
V gene: TRBV14
clone size: .
CDR3 length: 17
CDR3 DNA: TGTGCCAGCAGCCAATACTTGGGACAGGGGGCTCGGGTCGAGCAGTACTTC
CDR3 protein: CASSQYLGQGARVEQYF

J gene: TRBJ2-1
D gene: TRBD2
V gene: TRBV19
clone size: .
CDR3 length: 14
CDR3 DNA: TGTGCCAGTAGTATAGCTGGGGCTAGCGGTGAGCAGTTCTTC
CDR3 protein: CASSIAGASGEQFF

J gene: TRBJ1-1
D gene: .
V gene: TRBV7-2
clone size: .
CDR3 length: 14
CDR3 DNA: TGTGCCAGCAGCTTAAACGGTTTGAACACTGAAGCTTTCTTT
CDR3 protein: CASSLNGLNTEAFF

J gene: TRBJ2-1
D gene: .
V gene: TRBV5-1
clone size: .
CDR3 length: 13
CDR3 DNA: TGCGCCAGCAGTCCGGGAACCTACAATGAGCAGTTCTTC
CDR3 protein: CASSPGTYNEQFF

J gene: TRBJ2-1
D gene: .
V gene: TRBV29-1
clone size: few
CDR3 length: 12
CDR3 DNA: TGCAGCGTTGATAGGGGGTTTAATGAGCAGTTCTTC
CDR3 protein: CSVDRGFNEQFF

J gene: TRBJ2-2
D gene: .
V gene: TRBV18
clone size: .
CDR3 length: 11
CDR3 DNA: TGTGCCAGCTCACCTTCCGATGAGCTGTTTTTT
CDR3 protein: CASSPSDELFF

J gene: TRBJ2-7
D gene: TRBD2
V gene: TRBV7-8
clone size: .
CDR3 length: 14
CDR3 DNA: TGTGCCAGCAGCCGAGCGGGAGGGTCCTACGAGCAGTACTTC
CDR3 protein: CASSRAGGSYEQYF

J gene: TRBJ1-5
D gene: .
V gene: TRBV24-1
clone size: .
CDR3 length: 12
CDR3 DNA: TGTGCCACCAGTAGGCAGAATCAGCCCCAGCATTTT
CDR3 protein: CATSRQNQPQHF

J gene: TRBJ2-1
D gene: .
V gene: TRBV5-1
clone size: once
CDR3 length: 17
CDR3 DNA: TGCGCCAGCAGCTTGGCGCTAGCCGGAGGTACCTACAATGAGCAGTTCTTC
CDR3 protein: CASSLALAGGTYNEQFF

J gene: TRBJ2-2
D gene: .
V gene: TRBV7-9
clone size: .
CDR3 length: 11
CDR3 DNA: TGTGCCGGCGACATGGGACTGGAGCTGTTTTTT
CDR3 protein: CAGDMGLELFF

J gene: TRBJ1-1
D gene: .
V gene: TRBV6-1
clone size: .
CDR3 length: 13
CDR3 DNA: TGTGCCAGCAGTGACAGGGTCAGCACTGAAGCTTTCTTT
CDR3 protein: CASSDRVSTEAFF

J gene: TRBJ2-5
D gene: TRBD2
V gene: TRBV29-1
clone size: once
CDR3 length: 17
CDR3 DNA: TGCAGCGCTGATCCTGAGGGTAGCGGGACCACTCAAGAGACCCAGTACTTC
CDR3 protein: CSADPEGSGTTQETQYF

J gene: TRBJ2-5
D gene: .
V gene: TRBV9
clone size: .
CDR3 length: 10
CDR3 DNA: TGTGCCAGCAGCGGGGAGACCCAGTACTTC
CDR3 protein: CASSGETQYF

J gene: TRBJ1-2
D gene: .
V gene: TRBV5-5
clone size: .
CDR3 length: 15
CDR3 DNA: TGTGCCAGCAGCATGACCGGGACGATGAACTATGGCTACACCTTC
CDR3 protein: CASSMTGTMNYGYTF

J gene: TRBJ1-1
D gene: .
V gene: TRBV7-2
clone size: .
CDR3 length: 15
CDR3 DNA: TGTGCCAGCAGCTTGCGTGGGGGCTTAGGCACTGAAGCTTTCTTT
CDR3 protein: CASSLRGGLGTEAFF

J gene: TRBJ2-1
D gene: .
V gene: TRBV6-5
clone size: .
CDR3 length: 13
CDR3 DNA: TGTGCCAGCCGATGGACCCTCGGAATTGAGCAGTTCTTC
CDR3 protein: CASRWTLGIEQFF

J gene: TRBJ2-3
D gene: .
V gene: TRBV15
clone size: .
CDR3 length: 14
CDR3 DNA: TGTGCCACCAGCAGAGATGGGGGCGCAGATACGCAGTATTTT
CDR3 protein: CATSRDGGADTQYF

J gene: TRBJ1-2
D gene: .
V gene: TRBV5-1
clone size: few
CDR3 length: 16
CDR3 DNA: TGCGCCAGCAGCTTGGTGGCCACCGGAGGTAGCTATGGCTACACCTTC
CDR3 protein: CASSLVATGGSYGYTF

J gene: TRBJ2-7
D gene: TRBD2
V gene: TRBV30
clone size: .
CDR3 length: 14
CDR3 DNA: TGTGCCTGGAGGTCTCGGACTAGCGCTTACGAGCAGTACTTC
CDR3 protein: CAWRSRTSAYEQYF

J gene: TRBJ1-5
D gene: .
V gene: TRBV30
clone size: .
CDR3 length: 13
CDR3 DNA: TGTGCCTGGAGTCCCTTGGGCAATCAGCCCCAGCATTTT
CDR3 protein: CAWSPLGNQPQHF

J gene: TRBJ2-2
D gene: TRBD2
V gene: TRBV6-1
clone size: .
CDR3 length: 17
CDR3 DNA: TGTGCCAGCAGTGTTCTAGCGGGAGGGCCTCACACCGGGGAGCTGTTTTTT
CDR3 protein: CASSVLAGGPHTGELFF

J gene: TRBJ2-7
D gene: .
V gene: TRBV11-3
clone size: .
CDR3 length: 14
CDR3 DNA: TGTGCCAGCAGCTTACAAGAGAGCTCCTACGAGCAGTACTTC
CDR3 protein: CASSLQESSYEQYF

J gene: TRBJ2-7
D gene: TRBD1
V gene: TRBV4-1
clone size: .
CDR3 length: 15
CDR3 DNA: TGCGCCAGCAGCGCACAGGGGGGAAGCTCCTACGAGCAGTACTTC
CDR3 protein: CASSAQGGSSYEQYF

J gene: TRBJ1-1
D gene: .
V gene: TRBV5-1
clone size: once
CDR3 length: 14
CDR3 DNA: TGCGCCAGCAGCTCGCTACAGGCGTTCGCTGAAGCTTTCTTT
CDR3 protein: CASSSLQAFAEAFF

J gene: TRBJ2-3
D gene: TRBD2
V gene: TRBV5-1
clone size: .
CDR3 length: 17
CDR3 DNA: TGCGCCAGCAGCTACGGCCCGCTAGCGGGCAACACAGATACGCAGTATTTT
CDR3 protein: CASSYGPLAGNTDTQYF

J gene: TRBJ2-7
D gene: TRBD1
V gene: TRBV5-4
clone size: few
CDR3 length: 16
CDR3 DNA: TGTGCCAGCAGCCCCCCTGGGAAAGGGGGCATCTACGAGCAGTACTTC
CDR3 protein: CASSPPGKGGIYEQYF

J gene: TRBJ2-7
D gene: TRBD1
V gene: TRBV28
clone size: .
CDR3 length: 16
CDR3 DNA: TGTGCCAGCAGACCTGATGGACAGGGGGCCGGCTACGAGCAGTACTTC
CDR3 protein: CASRPDGQGAGYEQYF

J gene: TRBJ1-2
D gene: TRBD1
V gene: TRBV5-6
clone size: .
CDR3 length: 14
CDR3 DNA: TGTGCCAGCAGCTGGGACAGGGTCACGAATGGCTACACCTTC
CDR3 protein: CASSWDRVTNGYTF

J gene: TRBJ2-7
D gene: TRBD1
V gene: TRBV7-2
clone size: .
CDR3 length: 15
CDR3 DNA: TGTGCCAGCAGCTTCGGGACAGGGGGCTCCTACGAGCAGTACTTC
CDR3 protein: CASSFGTGGSYEQYF

J gene: TRBJ1-5
D gene: .
V gene: TRBV12-3/TRBV12-4
clone size: .
CDR3 length: 13
CDR3 DNA: TGTGCCAGCAGTGGGCAGGTTAATCAGCCCCAGCATTTT
CDR3 protein: CASSGQVNQPQHF

J gene: TRBJ1-1
D gene: .
V gene: TRBV6-2/TRBV6-3
clone size: once
CDR3 length: 14
CDR3 DNA: TGTGCCAGCAGATACCGACACATGAACACTGAAGCTTTCTTT
CDR3 protein: CASRYRHMNTEAFF